Following are 18 T cell receptor beta chains from one sample sequenced in a study of early T cells in non-severe SARS-CoV-2 infection. TCRdb passed the 5' RACE reads through MiXCR, listing each CDR3 protein once. The profile shows about 77,000 distinct CDR3 sequences, 7.5% to 10% of them singletons. The sample consisted of whole blood. All receptors come from an adult who was a healthcare worker with PCR-confirmed SARS-CoV-2 infection or an uninfected control (not recorded which).

This clonotype occurred many times. The chain uses TRBV7-2 and TRBJ2-4, with TRBD1 matching 8 bases. CDR3 length equals 14 residues. With 2 bases clipped from V and 4 bases from J, the junction kept 1 base outside the gene matches. Germline CDR1 SGHTA, CDR2 FQGNSA. In nucleotides, the CDR3 is TGTGCCAGCAGCTTAAGGACAGGGAAAAACATTCAGTACTTC. It specifies CASSLRTGKNIQYF.

This clonotype was picked up many times. J is TRBJ2-5 and V is TRBV28; 7 bases align to TRBD1. This CDR3 has 12 residues. The trim removed 6 bases at V and 5 bases at J, leaving 3 bases unmatched. Germline values: CDR1 MDHEN, CDR2 SYDVKM. CDR3 region: CASRPQGETQYF. The CDR3 DNA reads as TGTGCCAGCAGGCCACAGGGGGAGACCCAGTACTTC.

The chain has TRBV25-1 and TRBJ1-2; 7 nucleotides agree with TRBD1. V gave up 4 bases and J gave up 10 bases; unmatched junction bases: 9. This CDR3 has 13 residues. Per the germline V gene, CDR1 is MGHDK and CDR2 is SYGVNS. The CDR3 reads CASSALDRDYYTF. DNA for the CDR3: TGTGCCAGCAGTGCGCTCGACAGGGATTACTACACCTTC.

In this sample, this clonotype turned up many times. The chain links TRBV28 to TRBJ1-1; 7 bases are a match to TRBD1. The germline V gene has CDR1 MDHEN and CDR2 SYDVKM. J lost 2 bases, V lost 6 bases, and 12 bases had no gene match. This CDR3 spans 16 amino acids. This CDR3 reads CASSQQGWPGNTEAFF. Here the CDR3 DNA reads TGTGCCAGCAGCCAACAGGGGTGGCCCGGAAACACTGAAGCTTTCTTT. The full variable domain, its missing parts supplied by reference TRBV28 and TRBJ1-1, is DVKVTQSSRYLVKRTGEKVFLECVQDMDHENMFWYRQDPGLGLRLIYFSYDVKMKEKGDIPEGYSVSREKKERFSLILESASTNQTSMYLCASSQQGWPGNTEAFFGQGTRLTVV.

This clonotype was detected ten times or more. The rearrangement uses TRBV4-1 and TRBJ2-1; D ambiguous. Germline CDR1 reads MGHRA; CDR2 reads YSYEKL. With 3 bases removed from V and 2 bases from J, the gap between germline ends came to 2 bases. The CDR3 spans 12 residues. The CDR3 DNA follows: TGCGCCAGCAGCCACCCCTACAATGAGCAGTTCTTC. Its protein is CASSHPYNEQFF.

This clonotype was seen ten or more times. This chain connects TRBV11-3 to TRBJ2-1; 10 nucleotides line up with TRBD2. Per the germline V gene, CDR1 is SGHNT and CDR2 is YENEEA. Trimming took 4 bases from V and 0 from J; bases not matched to a gene: 0. This CDR3 is 15 amino acids long. Here the CDR3 DNA reads TGTGCCAGCAGCTCTAGCGGGAGCTCCTACAATGAGCAGTTCTTC. It specifies CASSSSGSSYNEQFF.

This chain uses TRBV27 with TRBJ2-2; D may match TRBD1 or TRBD2 (5 bases each). Germline V gives CDR1 MNHEY, CDR2 SMNVEV (reference sequence). Trimming removed 9 bases at V and 5 bases at J, with 16 bases between. This CDR3 is 14 amino acids long. CDR3 sequence: CASWDRRETGELFF. CDR3 bases: TGTGCCAGTTGGGACCGTAGGGAGACCGGGGAGCTGTTTTTT.

This clonotype showed up just once. This sequence joins TRBV28 and TRBJ2-7, with TRBD2 matching 8 bases. Germline CDR1 is MDHEN and CDR2 is SYDVKM. CDR3 length equals 13 residues. V gave up 4 bases and J gave up 4 bases; unmatched junction bases: 3. The CDR3 here is CASSSGTRYEQYF. The CDR3 DNA reads as TGTGCCAGCAGTTCCGGGACTAGATACGAGCAGTACTTC.

This clonotype has ten or more counts. The V and J genes are TRBV9 and TRBJ2-1, with D maybe TRBD1 (5 bases). There are 14 residues in the CDR3. Germline V lookup: CDR1 SGDLS, CDR2 YYNGEE. Between the trimmed V and J ends, which lost 3 bases and 12 bases, there was a span of 19 bases. The CDR3 DNA is TGTGCCAGCAGCGCCGGAGATAGCAGGGATGCGCAGTTCTTC. Protein sequence: CASSAGDSRDAQFF.

This clonotype was detected many times. The chain employs TRBV7-9 and TRBJ2-7, with a weak D call TRBD1 (6 bases). V was shortened by 3 bases and J by 4 bases, with 13 bases between the two germline ends. CDR3 length: 14 amino acids. CDR1 and CDR2 (germline): SEHNR, FQNEAQ (reference sequence). CDR3 coding DNA: TGTGCCAGCAGCTTGCAGGGGACCCCGTACGAGCAGTACTTC. Protein product: CASSLQGTPYEQYF. The whole variable domain, filled in from reference TRBV7-9 and TRBJ2-7, reads DTGVSQNPRHKITKRGQNVTFRCDPISEHNRLYWYRQTLGQGPEFLTYFQNEAQLEKSRLLSDRFSAERPKGSFSTLEIQRTEQGDSAMYLCASSLQGTPYEQYFGPGTRLTVT.

The J gene is TRBJ2-1, the V gene TRBV4-1; 8 positions agree with TRBD2. The CDR3 loop spans 16 amino acids. Per germline, CDR1 MGHRA and CDR2 YSYEKL. Trimming took 0 bases from V and 2 from J; bases not matched to a gene: 3. The DNA of the CDR3 is TGCGCCAGCAGCCAAGATTCTAGCGGGCCCTACAATGAGCAGTTCTTC. It specifies CASSQDSSGPYNEQFF.

This clonotype was observed many times. The genes are TRBV27 and TRBJ2-1; TRBD2 aligns across 12 bases. The V gene's germline CDR1 is MNHEY and CDR2 SMNVEV (reference sequence). The CDR3 contains 16 residues. V dropped 7 bases and J dropped 4; count of bases not matched to a gene: 8. The CDR3 DNA reads as TGTGCCAGCACCGGACTAGCGGGGAACCAATACAATGAGCAGTTCTTC. Its protein is CASTGLAGNQYNEQFF.

This clonotype appeared a few times. Germline and junction disagree at one end, which may indicate a read error. The chain is built from TRBV7-9 and TRBJ2-7; D is ambiguous. CDR3 size: 11 residues. Germline assignment: CDR1 SEHNR and CDR2 FQNEAQ (reference sequence). CDR3 residues: CASSFLYLVFF. The CDR3 bases are TGTGCCAGCAGCTTCCTGTATCTGGTGTTCTTC.

This clonotype came up a few times. The CDR3 is CASSDLAGGRNEQFF. The CDR3 DNA follows: TGTGCCAGCAGTGATCTAGCGGGAGGGAGGAATGAGCAGTTCTTC. This chain connects TRBV12-3 or TRBV12-4 to TRBJ2-1, with 12 bases fitting TRBD2. V shed 5 bases, J shed 7 bases, and the junction held 6 bases outside the gene matches. The CDR3 spans 15 residues.

This chain links TRBV7-9 with TRBJ1-2; D unclear. V lost 5 bases and J 6 bases, leaving 16 bases between the germline ends. Germline lookup yields CDR1 SEHNR and CDR2 FQNEAQ (reference sequence). The CDR3 extends over 14 amino acids. The chain's CDR3 is CASSARSHRNGYTF. CDR3 coding DNA: TGTGCCAGCAGCGCCCGGAGCCACCGAAATGGCTACACCTTC.

The rearrangement uses TRBV30 and TRBJ1-1; D is unclear. Germline CDR1 GTSNPN, CDR2 SVGIG (reference sequence). The CDR3 totals 12 residues. V lost 3 bases, J lost 9 bases, and 14 bases lay in between. The CDR3 nucleotides are TGTGCCTGGAGCAGGAGGGAAGGGCAAGCTTTCTTT. Translated: CAWSRREGQAFF.

This clonotype was counted at least ten times. The rearrangement uses TRBV12-3 or TRBV12-4 and TRBJ1-3; the D is unclear. CDR3 length: 14 amino acids. Trimming stripped 5 bases from V and 4 bases from J, with 12 bases between. The chain's CDR3 is CASSRELGGNTIYF. CDR3 coding DNA: TGTGCCAGCAGTAGGGAACTTGGGGGAAACACCATATATTTT.

The rearrangement joins TRBV12-3 or TRBV12-4 to TRBJ2-1, with D unresolved. V was trimmed by 7 bases and J by 8 bases, leaving 18 bases between them. The CDR3 length is 14 residues. The CDR3 spells CASIPRTLRDEQFF. Written as DNA, the CDR3 is TGTGCCAGCATTCCTAGGACCTTACGGGATGAGCAGTTCTTC.